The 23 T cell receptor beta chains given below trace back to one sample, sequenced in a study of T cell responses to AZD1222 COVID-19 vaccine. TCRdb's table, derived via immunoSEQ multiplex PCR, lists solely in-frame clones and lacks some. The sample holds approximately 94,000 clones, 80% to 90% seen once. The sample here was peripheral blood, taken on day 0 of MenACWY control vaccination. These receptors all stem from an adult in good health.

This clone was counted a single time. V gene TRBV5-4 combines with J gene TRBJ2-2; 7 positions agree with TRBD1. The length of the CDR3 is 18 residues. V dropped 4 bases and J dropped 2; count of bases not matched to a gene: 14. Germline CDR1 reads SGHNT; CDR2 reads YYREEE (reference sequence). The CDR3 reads CASSGQALGPLNTGELFF. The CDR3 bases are TGTGCCAGCAGCGGACAGGCTCTTGGCCCTTTAAACACCGGGGAGCTGTTTTTT. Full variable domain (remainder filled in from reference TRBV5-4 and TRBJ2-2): ETGVTQSPTHLIKTRGQQVTLRCSSQSGHNTVSWYQQALGQGPQFIFQYYREEENGRGNFPPRFSGLQFPNYSSELNVNALELDDSALYLCASSGQALGPLNTGELFFGEGSRLTVL.

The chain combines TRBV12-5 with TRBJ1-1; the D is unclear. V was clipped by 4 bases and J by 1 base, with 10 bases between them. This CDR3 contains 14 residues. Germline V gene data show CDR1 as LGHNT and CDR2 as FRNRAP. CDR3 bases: TGTGCTAGTGGTTCGGCTGAAGGGAACACTGAAGCTTTCTTT. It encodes CASGSAEGNTEAFF. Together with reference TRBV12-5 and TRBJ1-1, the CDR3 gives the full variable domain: DARVTQTPRHKVTEMGQEVTMRCQPILGHNTVFWYRQTMMQGLELLAYFRNRAPLDDSGMPKDRFSAEMPDATLATLKIQPSEPRDSAVYFCASGSAEGNTEAFFGQGTRLTVV.

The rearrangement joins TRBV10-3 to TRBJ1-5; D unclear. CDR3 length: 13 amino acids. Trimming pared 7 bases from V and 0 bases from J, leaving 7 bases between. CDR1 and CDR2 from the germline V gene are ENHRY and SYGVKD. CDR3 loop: CAITEDSNQPQHF. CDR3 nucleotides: TGTGCCATCACCGAGGATAGCAATCAGCCCCAGCATTTT.

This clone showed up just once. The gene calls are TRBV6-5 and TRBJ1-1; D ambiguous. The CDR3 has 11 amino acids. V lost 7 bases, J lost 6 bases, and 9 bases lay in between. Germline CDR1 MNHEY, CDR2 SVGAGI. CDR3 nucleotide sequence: TGTGCCAGCAAATCGTACCCTGAAGCTTTCTTT. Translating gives CASKSYPEAFF.

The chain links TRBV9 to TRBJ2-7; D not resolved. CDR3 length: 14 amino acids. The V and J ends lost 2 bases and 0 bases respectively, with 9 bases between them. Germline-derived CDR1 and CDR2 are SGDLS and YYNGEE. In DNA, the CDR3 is TGTGCCAGCAGCGTCGGGCAGAGCTCCTACGAGCAGTACTTC. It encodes CASSVGQSSYEQYF.

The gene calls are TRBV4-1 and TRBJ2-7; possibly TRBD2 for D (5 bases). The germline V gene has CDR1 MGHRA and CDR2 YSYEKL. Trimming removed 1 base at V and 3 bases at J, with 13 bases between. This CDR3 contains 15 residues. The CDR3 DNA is TGCGCCAGCAGCCAAGTTCGGCTAGCTGGCTACGAGCAGTACTTC. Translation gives CASSQVRLAGYEQYF.

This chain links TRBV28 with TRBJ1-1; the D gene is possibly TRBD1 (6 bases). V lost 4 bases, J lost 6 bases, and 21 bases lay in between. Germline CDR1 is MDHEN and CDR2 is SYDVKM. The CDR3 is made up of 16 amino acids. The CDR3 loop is CASSSGGRWVVAEAFF. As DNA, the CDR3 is TGTGCCAGCAGTTCTGGGGGGCGGTGGGTAGTGGCTGAAGCTTTCTTT.

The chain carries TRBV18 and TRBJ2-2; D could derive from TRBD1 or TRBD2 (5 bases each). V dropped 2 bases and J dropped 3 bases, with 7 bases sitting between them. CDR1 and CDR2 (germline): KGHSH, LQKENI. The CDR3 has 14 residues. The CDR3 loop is CASSPGTHTGELFF. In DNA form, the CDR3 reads TGTGCCAGCTCACCAGGGACCCACACCGGGGAGCTGTTTTTT.

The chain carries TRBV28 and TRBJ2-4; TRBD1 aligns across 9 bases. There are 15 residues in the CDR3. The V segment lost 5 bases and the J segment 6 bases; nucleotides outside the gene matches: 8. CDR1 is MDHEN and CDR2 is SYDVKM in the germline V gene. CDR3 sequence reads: CASSGAGQGGNIQYF. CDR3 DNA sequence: TGTGCCAGCAGTGGGGCGGGACAGGGAGGAAACATTCAGTACTTC.

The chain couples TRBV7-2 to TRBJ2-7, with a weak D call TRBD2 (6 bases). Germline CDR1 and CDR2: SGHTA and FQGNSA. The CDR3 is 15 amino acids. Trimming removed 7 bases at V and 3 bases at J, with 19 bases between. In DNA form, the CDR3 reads TGTGCCAGCAAATGGGGGGAAGGGGATTTCTACGAGCAGTACTTC. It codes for CASKWGEGDFYEQYF. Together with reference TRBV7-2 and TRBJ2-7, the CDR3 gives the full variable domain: GAGVSQSPSNKVTEKGKDVELRCDPISGHTALYWYRQSLGQGLEFLIYFQGNSAPDKSGLPSDRFSAERTGGSVSTLTIQRTQQEDSAVYLCASKWGEGDFYEQYFGPGTRLTVT.

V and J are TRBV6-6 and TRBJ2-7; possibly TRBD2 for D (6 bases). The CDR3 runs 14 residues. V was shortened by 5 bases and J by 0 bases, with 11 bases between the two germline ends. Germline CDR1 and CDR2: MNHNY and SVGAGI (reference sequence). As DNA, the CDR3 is TGTGCCAGCAGTACGACTAGGAGCTCCTACGAGCAGTACTTC. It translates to CASSTTRSSYEQYF.

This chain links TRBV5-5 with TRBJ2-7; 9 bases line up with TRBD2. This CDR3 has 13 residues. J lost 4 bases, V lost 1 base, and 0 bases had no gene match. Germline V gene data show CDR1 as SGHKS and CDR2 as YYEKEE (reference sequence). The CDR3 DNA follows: TGTGCCAGCAGCTTGCTAGCGGGGTACGAGCAGTACTTC. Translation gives CASSLLAGYEQYF.

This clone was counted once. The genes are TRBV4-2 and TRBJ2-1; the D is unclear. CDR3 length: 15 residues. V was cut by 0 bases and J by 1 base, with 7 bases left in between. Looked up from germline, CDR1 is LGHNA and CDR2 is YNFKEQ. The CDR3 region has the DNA TGTGCCAGCAGCCAAGAAGTGGAATCCTACAATGAGCAGTTCTTC. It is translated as CASSQEVESYNEQFF.

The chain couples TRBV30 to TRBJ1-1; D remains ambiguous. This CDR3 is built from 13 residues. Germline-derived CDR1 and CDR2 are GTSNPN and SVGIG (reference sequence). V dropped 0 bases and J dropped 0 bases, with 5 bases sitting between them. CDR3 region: CAWSVDVNTEAFF. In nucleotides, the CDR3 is TGTGCCTGGAGTGTTGATGTGAACACTGAAGCTTTCTTT.

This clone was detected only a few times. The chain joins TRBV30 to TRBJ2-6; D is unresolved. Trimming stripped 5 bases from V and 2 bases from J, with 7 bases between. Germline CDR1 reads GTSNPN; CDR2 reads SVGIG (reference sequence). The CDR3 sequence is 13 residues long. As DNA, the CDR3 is TGTGCCTGGGGCCACGCTGGGGCCAACGTCCTGACTTTC. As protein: CAWGHAGANVLTF.

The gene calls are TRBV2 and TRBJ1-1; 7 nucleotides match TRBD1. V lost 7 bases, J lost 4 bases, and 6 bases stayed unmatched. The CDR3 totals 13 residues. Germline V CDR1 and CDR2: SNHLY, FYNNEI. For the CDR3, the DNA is TGTGCCAGCATAGGCGACAGGGTCACTGAAGCTTTCTTT. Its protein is CASIGDRVTEAFF.

This CDR3 is CASSVAGRTGELFF. The CDR3 DNA sequence: TGTGCCAGCAGCGTAGCTGGGAGAACCGGGGAGCTGTTTTTT. This chain connects TRBV9 to TRBJ2-2; tentative D call: TRBD2 (5 bases). CDR1 SGDLS and CDR2 YYNGEE come from the germline V gene. The ends were cut back, 0 bases at V and 5 bases at J, with 8 bases in the middle. The CDR3 is 14 amino acids.

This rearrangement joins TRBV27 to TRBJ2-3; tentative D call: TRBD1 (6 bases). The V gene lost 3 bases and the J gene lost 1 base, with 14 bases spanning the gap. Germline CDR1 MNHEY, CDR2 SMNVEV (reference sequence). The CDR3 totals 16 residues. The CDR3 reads CASSFQRGSGTDTQYF. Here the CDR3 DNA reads TGTGCCAGCAGTTTCCAGAGGGGGTCGGGCACAGATACGCAGTATTTT.

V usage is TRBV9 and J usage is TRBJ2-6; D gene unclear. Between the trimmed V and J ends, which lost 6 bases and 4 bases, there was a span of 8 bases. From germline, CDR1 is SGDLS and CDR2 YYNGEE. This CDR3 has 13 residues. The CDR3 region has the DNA TGTGCCAGCACCCCCTCCGGGGCCAACGTCCTGACTTTC. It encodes CASTPSGANVLTF.

Written as DNA, the CDR3 is TGCGCCAGCAGCCAGGGACAGGGGGCCCCTTACTCTGGAAACACCATATATTTT. As protein: CASSQGQGAPYSGNTIYF. V and J are TRBV4-3 and TRBJ1-3; TRBD1 matches at 12 bases. With 3 bases clipped from V and 0 bases from J, the junction kept 6 bases outside the gene matches. CDR3 length: 18 residues. Germline V gene lookup returns CDR1 LGHNA and CDR2 YSLEER.

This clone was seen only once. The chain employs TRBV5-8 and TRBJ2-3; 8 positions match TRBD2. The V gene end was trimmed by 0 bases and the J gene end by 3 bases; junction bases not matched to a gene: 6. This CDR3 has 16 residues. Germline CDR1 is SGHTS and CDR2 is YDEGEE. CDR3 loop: CASSLEVAGLTDTQYF. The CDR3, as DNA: TGTGCCAGCAGCTTGGAGGTAGCGGGGCTAACAGATACGCAGTATTTT.

The CDR3 DNA sequence: TGTGCCATCAGTGAGTCACAGCGGGGGGGCTACAATGAGCAGTTCTTC. Protein: CAISESQRGGYNEQFF. This chain joins TRBV10-3 and TRBJ2-1; 10 nucleotides align to TRBD2. CDR3 length equals 16 residues. The germline gives CDR1 ENHRY, CDR2 SYGVKD. V shed 0 bases and J 3 bases; nucleotides not matched to a gene: 2.

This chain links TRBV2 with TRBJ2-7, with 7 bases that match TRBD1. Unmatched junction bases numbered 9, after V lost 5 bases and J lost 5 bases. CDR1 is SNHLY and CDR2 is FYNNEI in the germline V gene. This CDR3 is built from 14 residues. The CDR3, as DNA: TGTGCCAGCAGTCCCCAGGGGGAGTCTAACGAGCAGTACTTC. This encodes CASSPQGESNEQYF.